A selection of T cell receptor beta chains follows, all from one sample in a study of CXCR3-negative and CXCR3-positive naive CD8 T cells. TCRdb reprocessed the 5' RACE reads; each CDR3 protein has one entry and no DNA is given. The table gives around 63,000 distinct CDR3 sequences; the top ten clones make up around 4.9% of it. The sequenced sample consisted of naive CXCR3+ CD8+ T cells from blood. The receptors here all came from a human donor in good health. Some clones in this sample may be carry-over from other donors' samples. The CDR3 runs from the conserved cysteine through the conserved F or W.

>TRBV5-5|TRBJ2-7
CASSAGQVEQYF
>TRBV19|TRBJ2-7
CASSLGPAYEQYF
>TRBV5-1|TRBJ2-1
CASSLGQGVDEQFF
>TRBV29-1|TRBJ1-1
CSVEGEGSTEAFF
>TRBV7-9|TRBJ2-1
CASSQNIGTGPYNEQFF
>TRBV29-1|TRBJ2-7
CSVEDGQGAYEQYF
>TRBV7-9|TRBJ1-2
CASSLHPGRPNYGYTF
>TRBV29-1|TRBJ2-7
CSVEDKTGYEQYF
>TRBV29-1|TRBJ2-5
CSVEEGREEGTQYF
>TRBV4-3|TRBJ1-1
CASSRGVLSTEAFF
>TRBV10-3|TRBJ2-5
CAISKRGSDLETQYF
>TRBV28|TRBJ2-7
CASSALLAGVYEQYF
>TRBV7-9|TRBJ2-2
CASSLGENTGELFF
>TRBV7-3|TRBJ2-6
CASSLHPPGQLSGANVLTF
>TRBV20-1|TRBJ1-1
CSARDPTGGFTEAFF
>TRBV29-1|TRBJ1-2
CSVLDGTNYGYTF
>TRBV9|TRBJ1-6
CASSTGDNSPLHF
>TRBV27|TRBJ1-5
CASSPDNSNQPQHF
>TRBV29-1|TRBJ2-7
CSVEDLGDAQGVYEQYF
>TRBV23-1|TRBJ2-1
CVSSQSHRCSPSSYNEQFF
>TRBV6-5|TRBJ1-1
CASSYSQGTAFF
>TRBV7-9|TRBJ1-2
CASSPGTGGDGYTF
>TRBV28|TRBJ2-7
CASSYGSDNEQYF
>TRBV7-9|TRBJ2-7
CASSWDRGVVYEQYF
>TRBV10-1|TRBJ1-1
CASSAWGTEAFF
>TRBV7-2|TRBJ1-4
CASSSGATNEKLFF
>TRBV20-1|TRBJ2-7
CSARAGGDYEQYF